A selection of T cell receptor beta chains follows, all from one sample in a study of blood T cell repertoires in COVID-19. Only in-frame clones appear in the TCRdb table, and some are missing; sequencing was by immunoSEQ multiplex PCR. The sample contains 150,000 to 250,000 clones, approximately 84% of which appear only once. Source material: peripheral blood. All receptors come from a human donor with acute or convalescent COVID-19. The donor label of this sample is uncertain. Both conserved end residues are part of each CDR3. The D gene is left open where the match is weak. Some rows mark clone size as missing; the rest say once, few, many or name a class of expanded clone.

V gene,clone size,J gene,D gene,CDR3 DNA,CDR3 protein
TRBV5-4,-,TRBJ2-5,TRBD2,TGTGCCAGCAGCTTGCAACTAGCGGGGGAGACCCAGTACTTC,CASSLQLAGETQYF
TRBV6-2/TRBV6-3,-,TRBJ2-7,-,TGTGCCAGCAGTTCTCCGCCAACAGGACGCTACGAGCAGTACTTC,CASSSPPTGRYEQYF
TRBV7-3,-,TRBJ2-2,-,TGTGCCAGCAGCCCAGAGGCAGTTCAGAACACCGGGGAGCTGTTTTTT,CASSPEAVQNTGELFF
TRBV20-1,-,TRBJ1-1,-,TGCAGTGCTAGTCTAAGACAGGCAAACACTGAAGCTTTCTTT,CSASLRQANTEAFF
TRBV5-1,few,TRBJ2-3,TRBD2,TGCGCCAGCAGTTTACTAGCGGAGACCACAGATACGCAGTATTTT,CASSLLAETTDTQYF
TRBV5-4,-,TRBJ2-7,TRBD2,TGTGCCAGCAGCTGGGGGGGCTCCTACGAGCAGTACTTC,CASSWGGSYEQYF
TRBV25-1,-,TRBJ1-2,TRBD1,TGTGTCAGCAGTGAAGACAGGGCCAACTATGGCTACACCTTC,CVSSEDRANYGYTF
TRBV11-2,-,TRBJ1-3,-,TGTGCCAGCAGCTTTTCAGGGGTTGGAAACACCATATATTTT,CASSFSGVGNTIYF
TRBV6-5,-,TRBJ1-1,TRBD1,TGTGCCAGCAACCTACAGGGGAGTAACACTGAAGCTTTCTTT,CASNLQGSNTEAFF
TRBV11-2,-,TRBJ2-7,TRBD1,TGTGCCAGCAGCTTAGGACAGGGGGGTTTCTACGAGCAGTACTTC,CASSLGQGGFYEQYF
TRBV6-5,many,TRBJ2-1,-,TGTGCCAGCAGTCCCCCGGGTTATAATGAGCAGTTCTTC,CASSPPGYNEQFF
TRBV6-6,-,TRBJ2-3,TRBD1,TGTGCCAGCAGCTCTGGACAGGGAGCGCAGTATTTT,CASSSGQGAQYF
TRBV21-1,-,TRBJ1-5,-,TGTGCCAGCAGCAAATCGGACAGGTTGGGCCAGCATTTT,CASSKSDRLGQHF
TRBV11-2,-,TRBJ1-5,-,TGTGCCAGCAGCTTACAGAACAATCAGCCCCAGCATTTT,CASSLQNNQPQHF
TRBV2,-,TRBJ1-5,-,TGTGCCAGCGTTGGCCAGGGCGGGGGGCCCCAGCATTTT,CASVGQGGGPQHF
TRBV25-1,-,TRBJ2-7,-,TGTGCCAGCAGTAGGCTAGCGTCGTCCTACGAGCAGTACTTC,CASSRLASSYEQYF
TRBV28,-,TRBJ2-3,-,TGTGCCACCTTACAGGGTGGTTCAGATACGCAGTATTTT,CATLQGGSDTQYF
TRBV2,-,TRBJ2-1,TRBD2,TGTGCCAGCAGGTTGACAGGGGGGGGACTAGCGGGAATCCATGAGCAGTTCTTC,CASRLTGGGLAGIHEQFF
TRBV7-8,-,TRBJ2-2,-,TGTGCCAGCAGCTTAGCGGGACAAAACACCGGGGAGCTGTTTTTT,CASSLAGQNTGELFF
TRBV12-5,-,TRBJ2-5,TRBD1,TGTGCTAGTGGTTTGGAAGGGGACAGGGGGCAAGAGACCCAGTACTTC,CASGLEGDRGQETQYF
TRBV7-2,-,TRBJ2-5,TRBD2,TGTGCCAGCAGTATGGTAGCGGGAGGGCCGGGGGAGACCCAGTACTTC,CASSMVAGGPGETQYF
TRBV19,once,TRBJ2-2,-,TGTGCCAGTAGTTACAGAGCGGAGGCCACCGGGGAGCTGTTTTTT,CASSYRAEATGELFF
TRBV13,-,TRBJ2-5,TRBD1,TGTGCCAGCAGCTTAAGACAGGGGGGAGAGACCCAGTACTTC,CASSLRQGGETQYF
TRBV6-5,-,TRBJ2-6,TRBD2,TGTGCCAGCAGTTACTCGGGAGGGGCTGGGGCCAACGTCCTGACTTTC,CASSYSGGAGANVLTF
TRBV19,-,TRBJ2-7,TRBD1,TGTGCCAGTAGTACCGGACAGGCCTCCTACGAGCAGTACTTC,CASSTGQASYEQYF
TRBV7-2,-,TRBJ2-6,TRBD1,TGTGCCAGCAGCCCCGGCCGGGACAGGCCCTTTGGGGCCAACGTCCTGACTTTC,CASSPGRDRPFGANVLTF
TRBV14,-,TRBJ1-6,TRBD1,TGTGCCAGCAGCCTCGGGATGGGACAGGGGAGTTCACCCCTCCACTTT,CASSLGMGQGSSPLHF
TRBV2,-,TRBJ2-7,TRBD1,TGTGCCAGCAGTAACAGGGGGCGTGGGAACGAGCAGTACTTC,CASSNRGRGNEQYF
TRBV4-3,-,TRBJ1-5,-,TGCGCCAGCAGCCAAGATTGGGGGGTGCATAGCAATCAGCCCCAGCATTTT,CASSQDWGVHSNQPQHF
TRBV18,-,TRBJ2-7,-,TGTGCCAGCTCACCTTCTTCACAGGGATCCTACGAGCAGTACTTC,CASSPSSQGSYEQYF
TRBV19,-,TRBJ2-2,TRBD2,TGTGCCAGTAGGGGACTAGCGGGAGTGGGGGAGCTGTTTTTT,CASRGLAGVGELFF
TRBV3-1/TRBV3-2,-,TRBJ2-7,-,TGTGCCAGCAGTCCCCTGGGGGGGGGCCAGCAGTACTTC,CASSPLGGGQQYF
TRBV14,-,TRBJ2-1,TRBD2,TGTGCCAGCAGCCCGACTAGCGGGAGGCGCAATGAGCAGTTCTTC,CASSPTSGRRNEQFF
TRBV21-1,-,TRBJ1-5,-,TGTGCCAGCAGCAAGATAGAGCCAAATCAGCCCCAGCATTTT,CASSKIEPNQPQHF
TRBV27,few,TRBJ1-2,TRBD1,TGTGCCAGCAGTCCTCGGGACAGGGGATATGGCTACACCTTC,CASSPRDRGYGYTF
TRBV4-3,-,TRBJ1-2,TRBD1,TGCGCCAGCAGCCAATGGACAGGGAGTGACTATGGCTACACCTTC,CASSQWTGSDYGYTF
TRBV5-4,-,TRBJ2-1,TRBD2,TGTGCCAGCAGCTTAAAGCGGGATCCACCCCATGAGCAGTTCTTC,CASSLKRDPPHEQFF
TRBV6-5,-,TRBJ2-1,TRBD2,TGTGCCGGGGGGGCCTACAATGAGCAGTTCTTC,CAGGAYNEQFF
TRBV9,-,TRBJ2-3,TRBD2,TGTGCCAGCAGCGCGGGACTAGCGGGAGACGCTACGCAGTATTTT,CASSAGLAGDATQYF
TRBV7-9,-,TRBJ1-1,TRBD1,TGTGCCAGCAGCCCTCCGGGACAGATGAACACTGAAGCTTTCTTT,CASSPPGQMNTEAFF
TRBV19,-,TRBJ1-1,-,TGTGCCAGTACGGCCGGGACACTTTCCCGCGGTGAAGCTTTCTTT,CASTAGTLSRGEAFF
TRBV5-6,-,TRBJ1-1,TRBD1,TGTGCCAGCAGCTCGAGACAGGGGCCTATGAACACTGAAGCTTTCTTT,CASSSRQGPMNTEAFF
TRBV12-3/TRBV12-4,-,TRBJ1-4,-,TGTGCCAGCACGGCAAACTCGGGAGAAAAACTGTTTTTT,CASTANSGEKLFF